The 30 T cell receptor beta chains presented below share a single source sample, sequenced in a study of CD8 T cells in Susac syndrome. A quantity of roughly 0.5 to 1 ug RNA underwent reverse transcription using random hexamers. TCRdb independently ran MiXCR on the immunoSEQ multiplex PCR reads; one entry per CDR3 protein. The data hold 200,000 to 300,000 distinct CDR3 sequences, with about 96% observed a single time. Input material: CD4+ T cells from PBMCs. These receptors were taken from a human donor with Susac syndrome.

V usage is TRBV29-1 and J usage is TRBJ1-1; tentatively, D is TRBD1 (6 bases). The V gene's germline CDR1 is SQVTM and CDR2 ANQGSEA. Trimming took 0 bases from V and 0 from J, leaving 14 bases between them. CDR3 length: 16 amino acids. CDR3 loop: CSVEDSDSRMNTEAFF. The CDR3 nucleotides read TGCAGCGTTGAAGATTCGGACAGTCGGATGAACACTGAAGCTTTCTTT. The full variable domain, completed using reference TRBV29-1 and TRBJ1-1, is SAVISQKPSRDICQRGTSLTIQCQVDSQVTMMFWYRQQPGQSLTLIATANQGSEATYESGFVIDKFPISRPNLTFSTLTVSNMSPEDSSIYLCSVEDSDSRMNTEAFFGQGTRLTVV.

This rearrangement joins TRBV12-2 to TRBJ2-1; the table calls TRBD2, which could not be checked here. TRBV12-2 is a pseudogene locus. The CDR3 has 15 residues. The CDR3 sequence is CASRWTTSSYNEQFF. The CDR3 DNA reads TGTGCAAGTCGCTGGACTACTTCCTCCTACAATGAGCAGTTCTTC.

V gene TRBV19 combines with J gene TRBJ2-1; 11 positions agree with TRBD2. V was clipped by 8 bases and J by 4 bases; unmatched bases: 4. The V gene's germline CDR1 is LNHDA and CDR2 SQIVND (reference sequence). This CDR3 is built from 14 residues. The CDR3 protein is CASHLAGGYNEQFF. The CDR3 DNA reads as TGTGCCAGTCATCTAGCGGGAGGTTACAATGAGCAGTTCTTC. Drawing the rest from reference TRBV19 and TRBJ2-1, the complete variable domain is DGGITQSPKYLFRKEGQNVTLSCEQNLNHDAMYWYRQDPGQGLRLIYYSQIVNDFQKGDIAEGYSVSREKKESFPLTVTSAQKNPTAFYLCASHLAGGYNEQFFGPGTRLTVL.

This chain connects TRBV30 to TRBJ2-3, with D perhaps TRBD2 (5 bases). V lost 8 bases to trimming and J lost 2 bases, with 14 bases between them. This CDR3 contains 13 residues. Germline loops: CDR1 GTSNPN, CDR2 SVGIG (reference sequence). CDR3 coding DNA: TGTGCCCAAAAGCCGGGAAACACAGATACGCAGTATTTT. Translating it yields CAQKPGNTDTQYF.

This sequence joins TRBV18 and TRBJ2-4; D unclear. This CDR3 spans 15 amino acids. The ends were cut back, 6 bases at V and 1 base at J, with 13 bases in the middle. Germline V CDR1 and CDR2: KGHSH, LQKENI. CDR3 in DNA: TGTGCCAGCTCTCCCACTCCCTACGCCAAAAACATTCAGTACTTC. Protein product: CASSPTPYAKNIQYF. The variable domain in full, completed from reference TRBV18 and TRBJ2-4, reads NAGVMQNPRHLVRRRGQEARLRCSPMKGHSHVYWYRQLPEEGLKFMVYLQKENIIDESGMPKERFSAEFPKEGPSILRIQQVVRGDSAAYFCASSPTPYAKNIQYFGAGTRLSVL.

In regard to this clonotype: Germline and junction disagree at one end, which may indicate a read error. The chain has TRBV7-9 and TRBJ1-5, with D possibly TRBD1 on 5 matching bases. The germline CDR1 and CDR2 sequences are SEHNR and FQNEAQ (reference sequence). The CDR3 consists of 12 residues. The CDR3 sequence is CASSLGGTGTRF. The CDR3 DNA follows: TGTGCCAGCAGCTTAGGTGGTACAGGTACACGTTTT.

The rearrangement joins TRBV6-5 to TRBJ2-7, with D maybe TRBD2 (8 bases). The germline V and J ends were trimmed by 4 bases and 4 bases, with 14 bases remaining between them. CDR3 size: 14 residues. CDR1 MNHEY and CDR2 SVGAGI come from the germline V gene. The CDR3 sequence: CASSSSGGQYEQYF. CDR3 bases: TGTGCCAGCAGTTCGAGCGGGGGACAGTACGAGCAGTACTTC.

The sample holds one count of this clonotype. CDR3 nucleotides: TGCAGTGCTAGAGATCTTAGGGATTCGGCCGGGGAGCTGTTTTTT. This gives the protein CSARDLRDSAGELFF. The chain joins TRBV20-1 to TRBJ2-2; no clear D. Germline CDR1 DFQATT, CDR2 SNEGSKA (reference sequence). V lost 0 bases and J lost 6, with 14 bases in between. The CDR3 is made up of 15 amino acids.

The V and J genes are TRBV2 and TRBJ2-3; TRBD2 matches at 14 bases. J lost 4 bases, V lost 8 bases, and 14 bases had no gene match. Germline values: CDR1 SNHLY, CDR2 FYNNEI. This CDR3 is 18 amino acids long. CDR3 in amino acids: CASQTSGRASYSPDTQYF. Written as DNA, the CDR3 is TGTGCCAGCCAGACTAGCGGGAGGGCCTCTTACTCCCCAGATACGCAGTATTTT.

The chain couples TRBV6-5 to TRBJ1-1, with unresolved D. V gave up 0 bases and J gave up 4 bases, with 9 bases separating them. Germline V CDR1 and CDR2: MNHEY, SVGAGI. The CDR3 loop spans 14 amino acids. The CDR3 nucleotides are TGTGCCAGCAGTTACTCTGCATTGAGCACTGAAGCTTTCTTT. This encodes CASSYSALSTEAFF.

The V and J genes are TRBV5-1 and TRBJ2-6; 9 bases are shared with TRBD1. The CDR3 is 17 amino acids. Germline V gives CDR1 SGHRS, CDR2 YFSETQ. V was pared by 3 bases and J by 0 bases, with 4 bases of the junction left unmatched. The CDR3 region has the DNA TGCGCCAGCAGCTCGGACAGGGGCAGCTCTGGGGCCAACGTCCTGACTTTC. Its translation: CASSSDRGSSGANVLTF.

V and J are TRBV5-1 and TRBJ1-5, with D unclear. Germline CDR1 and CDR2: SGHRS and YFSETQ. This CDR3 has 14 residues. The ends were cut back, 0 bases at V and 6 bases at J, with 10 bases in the middle. CDR3 sequence reads: CASSLEGQGQPQHF. The CDR3 coding sequence is TGCGCCAGCAGCTTGGAGGGTCAAGGTCAGCCCCAGCATTTT.

The genes are TRBV29-1 and TRBJ2-5; D is undetermined. The germline gives CDR1 SQVTM, CDR2 ANQGSEA. The ends were cut back, 6 bases at V and 2 bases at J, with 19 bases in the middle. The CDR3 has 15 amino acids. The CDR3 DNA reads as TGCAGCGTCCAAACACCCCTCGGAGTACAAGAGACCCAGTACTTC. It translates to CSVQTPLGVQETQYF. Looking up the rest from reference TRBV29-1 and TRBJ2-5 gives the full variable domain: SAVISQKPSRDICQRGTSLTIQCQVDSQVTMMFWYRQQPGQSLTLIATANQGSEATYESGFVIDKFPISRPNLTFSTLTVSNMSPEDSSIYLCSVQTPLGVQETQYFGPGTRLLVL.

This clonotype was seen a few times. The rearrangement joins TRBV6-2 or TRBV6-3 to TRBJ2-1, with 7 bases fitting TRBD2. Trimming removed 7 bases from V and 8 bases from J; junction bases left unmatched: 2. From germline, CDR1 is MNHEY and CDR2 SVGEGT. The CDR3 runs to 11 residues. The chain's CDR3 is CASNRGDEQFF. The CDR3 DNA reads TGTGCCAGCAACCGGGGGGATGAGCAGTTCTTC.

This chain links TRBV29-1 with TRBJ1-1; 10 nucleotides line up with TRBD1. Germline V gene data show CDR1 as SQVTM and CDR2 as ANQGSEA. The ends lost 7 bases at V and 0 bases at J; junction bases unmatched: 11. This CDR3 has 16 residues. The CDR3 loop is CSAGGGTGAMNTEAFF. The CDR3 DNA follows: TGCAGCGCAGGGGGAGGGACAGGGGCCATGAACACTGAAGCTTTCTTT.

The V and J genes are TRBV4-1 and TRBJ1-2, with 11 bases matching TRBD1. V was clipped by 4 bases and J by 8 bases; unmatched bases: 3. Germline V gene sequence: CDR1 MGHRA, CDR2 YSYEKL. The CDR3 covers 13 residues. This CDR3 reads CASSPDRGHGYTF. In DNA form, the CDR3 reads TGCGCCAGCAGCCCGGACAGGGGGCACGGCTACACCTTC.

The chain couples TRBV19 to TRBJ2-7, with 8 bases matching TRBD1. The CDR3 has 14 residues. Germline V gives CDR1 LNHDA, CDR2 SQIVND (reference sequence). Unmatched junction bases numbered 8, after V lost 8 bases and J lost 2 bases. The CDR3 is CASRPGQETYEQYF. The CDR3 nucleotides are TGTGCCAGTCGACCGGGACAGGAGACCTACGAGCAGTACTTC.

The CDR3 region has the DNA TGTGCCTGGAGTGGGTCAGCCCAAGAGACCCAGTACTTC. Its translation: CAWSGSAQETQYF. The rearrangement links TRBV30 to TRBJ2-5, with D hard to call. Looked up from germline, CDR1 is GTSNPN and CDR2 is SVGIG (reference sequence). The CDR3 spans 13 residues. V lost 1 base and J 1 base, leaving 7 bases between the germline ends.

The chain carries TRBV28 and TRBJ2-5; TRBD2 matches at 10 bases. Looked up from germline, CDR1 is MDHEN and CDR2 is SYDVKM. J lost 4 bases, V lost 10 bases, and 3 bases had no gene match. The CDR3 spans 12 residues. Here the CDR3 reads CATRTSGETQYF. The DNA for the CDR3 is TGTGCCACCCGGACTAGCGGAGAGACCCAGTACTTC. Drawing the rest from reference TRBV28 and TRBJ2-5, the complete variable domain is DVKVTQSSRYLVKRTGEKVFLECVQDMDHENMFWYRQDPGLGLRLIYFSYDVKMKEKGDIPEGYSVSREKKERFSLILESASTNQTSMYLCATRTSGETQYFGPGTRLLVL.

This chain links TRBV18 with TRBJ2-7; 10 bases agree with TRBD1. V was pared by 3 bases and J by 2 bases, with 7 bases of the junction left unmatched. Germline CDR1 KGHSH, CDR2 LQKENI. The CDR3 consists of 16 residues. In DNA, the CDR3 is TGTGCCAGCTCACCCCGATCCGGGACAGGGGCCTACGAGCAGTACTTC. This translates into CASSPRSGTGAYEQYF.

The chain joins TRBV29-1 to TRBJ1-2; possible D gene TRBD1, 5 bases. Germline V gene lookup returns CDR1 SQVTM and CDR2 ANQGSEA. The length of the CDR3 is 12 residues. V was trimmed by 8 bases and J by 2 bases, leaving 12 bases between them. The CDR3 here is CSTRTQNYGYTF. CDR3 nucleotides: TGCAGCACGCGGACACAAAACTATGGCTACACCTTC.

The chain's CDR3 is CAASTGGRYEQYF. The CDR3 region has the DNA TGTGCCGCTTCGACAGGGGGCCGATACGAGCAGTACTTC. The chain uses TRBV28 and TRBJ2-7, with 10 bases aligning to TRBD1. With 11 bases clipped from V and 4 bases from J, the junction kept 8 bases outside the gene matches. Per the germline V gene, CDR1 is MDHEN and CDR2 is SYDVKM. This CDR3 spans 13 amino acids.

V and J are TRBV12-3 or TRBV12-4 and TRBJ2-1, with a tentative D call TRBD2 (6 bases). This CDR3 is built from 13 residues. V was pared by 6 bases and J by 10 bases, with 16 bases between. The CDR3 DNA is TGTGCCAGCAGCCGGGACTCTCCAGGGGAGCAGTTCTTC. This codes for CASSRDSPGEQFF.

The chain carries TRBV25-1 and TRBJ1-2; D may be TRBD1 (5 bases). The CDR3 has 13 amino acids. The germline V and J ends were trimmed by 1 base and 7 bases, with 10 bases remaining between them. Germline CDR1 MGHDK, CDR2 SYGVNS. The CDR3 nucleotides are TGTGCCAGCAGTGAATTCGGCAGGGTTGGCTACACCTTC. Its translation is CASSEFGRVGYTF.

V usage is TRBV7-8 and J usage is TRBJ1-1; D uncertain. This CDR3 contains 13 residues. V was pared by 5 bases and J by 5 bases, with 12 bases between. Germline loops: CDR1 SGHVS, CDR2 FQNEAQ. As DNA, the CDR3 is TGTGCCAGCAGCGGACCAGGTGGGACTGAAGCTTTCTTT. Its translation: CASSGPGGTEAFF.

The rearrangement uses TRBV18 and TRBJ2-7; 7 nucleotides agree with TRBD2. The V gene's germline CDR1 is KGHSH and CDR2 LQKENI. Trimming cost V 2 bases and J 3 bases; bases outside gene matches: 4. The CDR3 has 14 residues. This CDR3 reads CASSPGTTFYEQYF. CDR3 DNA: TGTGCCAGCTCACCAGGGACTACCTTCTACGAGCAGTACTTC.

The rearrangement uses TRBV24-1 and TRBJ1-5; unclear D gene. Trimming left V 5 bases short and J 6 bases short, with 10 bases between. This CDR3 comprises 13 residues. The germline CDR1 and CDR2 sequences are KGHDR and SFDVKD. The CDR3 DNA sequence: TGTGCCACCAGTGGAGGTTGGGGTCAGCCCCAGCATTTT. Translating it yields CATSGGWGQPQHF.

V gene TRBV30 combines with J gene TRBJ2-7; D may correspond to TRBD1 or TRBD2 (5 bases each). The CDR3 totals 14 residues. V was pared by 3 bases and J by 3 bases, with 15 bases between. Germline V lookup: CDR1 GTSNPN, CDR2 SVGIG (reference sequence). The chain's CDR3 is CAWRTAGRNYEQYF. The CDR3 coding sequence is TGTGCCTGGAGGACGGCAGGGAGAAACTACGAGCAGTACTTC.

The rearrangement links TRBV25-1 to TRBJ1-4, with 11 bases lining up with TRBD1. With 8 bases clipped from V and 11 bases from J, the junction kept 7 bases outside the gene matches. Germline V gives CDR1 MGHDK, CDR2 SYGVNS. The CDR3 covers 13 residues. In DNA form, the CDR3 reads TGTGCCAGCTCCGGGACAGGGGGAGGGAAACTGTTTTTT. Translation gives CASSGTGGGKLFF.

The chain carries TRBV5-6 and TRBJ2-1; 10 bases agree with TRBD2. The germline V gene encodes CDR1 SGHDT and CDR2 YYEEEE. V lost 4 bases and J lost 4; bases outside the gene matches: 5. The CDR3 has 15 residues. The CDR3 loop is CASSRSGRVYNEQFF. CDR3 nucleotide sequence: TGTGCCAGCAGCAGAAGCGGGAGGGTATACAATGAGCAGTTCTTC.